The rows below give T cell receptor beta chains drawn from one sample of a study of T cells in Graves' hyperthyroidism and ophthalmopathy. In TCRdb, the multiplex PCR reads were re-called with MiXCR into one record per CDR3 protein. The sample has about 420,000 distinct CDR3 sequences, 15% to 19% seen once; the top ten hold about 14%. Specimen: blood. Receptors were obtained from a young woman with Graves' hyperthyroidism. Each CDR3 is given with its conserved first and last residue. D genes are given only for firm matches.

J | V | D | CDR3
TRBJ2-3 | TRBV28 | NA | CASSPGRMTDTQYF
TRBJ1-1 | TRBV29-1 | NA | CSVLQGWNTEAFF
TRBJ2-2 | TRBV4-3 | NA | CASSLLALAKRTGELFF
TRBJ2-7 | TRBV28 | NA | CASSLELANSYEQYF
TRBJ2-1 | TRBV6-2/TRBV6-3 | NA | CASSKTTLWGAENEQFF
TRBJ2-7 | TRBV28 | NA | CASSTGPPYEQYF
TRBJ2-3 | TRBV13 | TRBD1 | CASSLGTGDADTQYF
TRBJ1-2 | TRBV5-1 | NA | CASSLVSGDSYGYTF
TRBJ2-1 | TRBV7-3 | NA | CASSRGGDWFDEQFF
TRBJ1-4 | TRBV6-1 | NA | CASSEAWQGYEKLFF
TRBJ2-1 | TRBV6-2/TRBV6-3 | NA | CASRRVDSTYNEQFF
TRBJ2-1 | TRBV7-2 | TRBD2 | CASSFRLAGYNEQFF
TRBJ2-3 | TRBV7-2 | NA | CASSLEGGGTDTQYF
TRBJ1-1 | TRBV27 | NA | CASSLSGQTEAFF
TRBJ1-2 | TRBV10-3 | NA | CAASGYGYTF
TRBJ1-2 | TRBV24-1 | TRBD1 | CATSDTQGAMDGYTF
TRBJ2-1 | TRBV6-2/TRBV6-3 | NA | CASSYSLAEPRFF
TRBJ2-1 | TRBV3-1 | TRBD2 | CASTREGGYNEQFF
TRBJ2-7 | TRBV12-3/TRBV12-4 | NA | CASSLTDFDREQYF
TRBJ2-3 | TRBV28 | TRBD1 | CASSVQTGRDTQYF
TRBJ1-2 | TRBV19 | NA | CASSSQIYGYTF
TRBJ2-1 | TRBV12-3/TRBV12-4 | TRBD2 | CASSPSAGGVNEQFF
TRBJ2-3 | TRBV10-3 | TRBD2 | CAISAGLAGTDTQYF
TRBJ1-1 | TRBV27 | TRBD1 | CASSTGQGTMNTEAFF
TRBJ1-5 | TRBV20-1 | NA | CSARSWDNQPQHF
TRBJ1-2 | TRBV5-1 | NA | CASSLGRYYGYTF
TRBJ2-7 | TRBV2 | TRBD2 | CASSEDLGLAVHEQYF
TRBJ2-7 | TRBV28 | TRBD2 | CASSLFPAGGPEQYF
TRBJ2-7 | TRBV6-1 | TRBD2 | CASSEDGGRAGEQYF
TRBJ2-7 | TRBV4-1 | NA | CASSQVGDSFYEQYF
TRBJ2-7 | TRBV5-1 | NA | CASSLETGSSYEQYF
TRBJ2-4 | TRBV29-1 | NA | CSVEDIKTPWSIQYF
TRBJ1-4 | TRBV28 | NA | CASSTSIEKLFF
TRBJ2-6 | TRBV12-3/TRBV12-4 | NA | CASSLSSWSSGANVLTF
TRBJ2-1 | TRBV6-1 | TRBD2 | CASSGEGTSGSYNEQFF
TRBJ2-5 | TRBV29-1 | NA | CSVDWLRKETQYF
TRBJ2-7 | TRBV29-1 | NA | CSVARRDWVDEQYF
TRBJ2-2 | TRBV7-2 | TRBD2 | CASSLTSGGWNTGELFF
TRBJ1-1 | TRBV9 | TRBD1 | CASSVGSGGTGGLNTEAFF
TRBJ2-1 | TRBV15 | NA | CATSRGQIYNEQFF